The clone carrying this T cell receptor beta chain was observed a single time. The antigen remains undetermined. V lost 1 base and J 3 bases, leaving 13 bases between the germline ends. The CDR3 sequence is 14 residues long. Germline V gene data show CDR1 as DFQATT and CDR2 as SNEGSKA (reference sequence). The sample belongs to a study of post-analysis software for immune sequencing data. Every TCR beta cDNA library bore unique molecular identifiers. Using its own MiXCR run on the PCR reads, TCRdb lists one record per CDR3 protein. The table includes roughly 540,000 distinct CDR3 sequences, around a third detected once. Study-wide results and limits: Patients used roughly five TRBV segments, including TRBV5-6, TRBV5-1 and TRBV20-1, more often than controls.

Specimen: blood. The receptor was derived from a girl aged 2-17 years with multiple sclerosis. The rearrangement links TRBV20-1 to TRBJ2-7; D uncertain. CDR3 loop: CSARVSNKIYEQYF. CDR3 nucleotide sequence: TGCAGTGCTAGAGTGTCAAACAAAATCTACGAGCAGTACTTC.